Each of the 29 T cell receptor beta chains below was sequenced from the same sample in a study of blood T cell repertoires in COVID-19. Generated by immunoSEQ multiplex PCR, the TCRdb table keeps only in-frame clones and is missing some. Here the sample spans hundreds of thousands of clones, 80% to 90% being singletons. The sample comprised PBMCs or T cells enriched from blood (not recorded which). Receptor source: a man aged 40-49 years in a cohort exposed to, infected with or recovered from COVID-19 (not recorded which).

The chain employs TRBV6-5 and TRBJ2-7, with 10 bases that match TRBD1. Per germline, CDR1 MNHEY and CDR2 SVGAGI. The CDR3 contains 15 residues. V was pared by 0 bases and J by 6 bases, with 5 bases of the junction left unmatched. This CDR3 reads CASSYSGTGVSEQYF. The CDR3 coding sequence is TGTGCCAGCAGTTACTCTGGGACAGGGGTGAGCGAGCAGTACTTC.

The chain recombines TRBV12-2 with TRBJ1-2. TRBV12-2 is designated a pseudogene. The CDR3 is 17 residues long. The CDR3 region has the DNA TGTGCAAGTCGCTTACCGAGATTGAGGGCGCAGAACTATGGCTACACCTTC. Translated, it gives CASRLPRLRAQNYGYTF.

The chain uses TRBV5-1 and TRBJ2-4; tentatively, D is TRBD2 (7 bases). The CDR3 consists of 17 residues. The germline CDR1 and CDR2 sequences are SGHRS and YFSETQ. Trimming left V 4 bases short and J 0 bases short, with 17 bases between. Here the CDR3 DNA reads TGCGCCAGCAGCCCGGGGGGCTCTTTACTAGCCAAAAACATTCAGTACTTC. Residues: CASSPGGSLLAKNIQYF.

V is TRBV6-2 or TRBV6-3 and J is TRBJ1-1; 12 bases are a match to TRBD1. V was clipped by 5 bases and J by 3 bases; unmatched bases: 10. Germline V lookup: CDR1 MNHEY, CDR2 SVGEGT. This CDR3 has 17 residues. CDR3 DNA sequence: TGTGCCAGCAGTCCAGGGACAGGGGGCGTCTGGGACACTGAAGCTTTCTTT. It specifies CASSPGTGGVWDTEAFF.

For the CDR3, the DNA is TGTGCCAGCAGTGTTGCCGAGCCGAGCTCTGGAAACACCATATATTTT. Amino acids: CASSVAEPSSGNTIYF. J is TRBJ1-3 and V is TRBV2; D is uncertain. Germline V gene data show CDR1 as SNHLY and CDR2 as FYNNEI. This CDR3 has 16 residues. The V end lost 4 bases, the J end lost 0 bases, and 13 bases lay between the germline ends.

The genes are TRBV27 and TRBJ2-7; TRBD2 aligns across 7 bases. This CDR3 comprises 14 residues. Trimming at V came to 6 bases and at J to 2 bases, leaving 7 bases not matched to a gene. Germline V CDR1 and CDR2: MNHEY, SMNVEV (reference sequence). CDR3 sequence: CASSGTGTTYEQYF. The CDR3 DNA sequence: TGTGCCAGCAGCGGAACCGGGACTACCTACGAGCAGTACTTC.

The J gene is TRBJ1-1, the V gene TRBV5-6; the D is unclear. Germline V CDR1 and CDR2: SGHDT, YYEEEE. V gave up 0 bases and J gave up 0 bases, with 9 bases separating them. The CDR3 length is 15 residues. The CDR3 loop is CASSLDAGMNTEAFF. DNA of the CDR3: TGTGCCAGCAGCTTGGACGCTGGCATGAACACTGAAGCTTTCTTT. Complete variable domain (other parts from reference TRBV5-6 and TRBJ1-1): DAGVTQSPTHLIKTRGQQVTLRCSPKSGHDTVSWYQQALGQGPQFIFQYYEEEERQRGNFPDRFSGHQFPNYSSELNVNALLLGDSALYLCASSLDAGMNTEAFFGQGTRLTVV.

V and J are TRBV28 and TRBJ1-6; maybe TRBD1 (5 bases). The CDR3 has 13 amino acids. V was trimmed by 10 bases and J by 7 bases, leaving 14 bases between them. Germline values: CDR1 MDHEN, CDR2 SYDVKM. The CDR3 protein is CATLGLRNSPLHF. The CDR3 region has the DNA TGTGCCACCTTGGGGCTTCGGAATTCACCCCTCCACTTT.

The chain carries TRBV14 and TRBJ2-1; possible D gene TRBD2, 5 bases. V was pared by 5 bases and J by 0 bases, with 14 bases between. CDR3 length: 16 residues. The V gene's germline CDR1 is SGHDN and CDR2 FVKESK. Here the CDR3 DNA reads TGTGCCAGCAGCTTTCGGACTTCTACCTCCTACAATGAGCAGTTCTTC. Its translation is CASSFRTSTSYNEQFF.

This clone was recorded a few times. V and J are TRBV2 and TRBJ2-7, with 10 bases that match TRBD1. Germline assignment: CDR1 SNHLY and CDR2 FYNNEI. V shed 6 bases, J shed 6 bases, and the junction held 14 bases outside the gene matches. The CDR3 is made up of 16 amino acids. The CDR3 sequence: CASRAVGTGVISEQYF. In nucleotides, the CDR3 is TGTGCCAGCAGGGCAGTAGGGACAGGGGTTATTTCCGAGCAGTACTTC.

The genes are TRBV7-6 and TRBJ1-4; weak D call: TRBD1 (6 bases). CDR1 is SGHVS, CDR2 FNYEAQ, per germline. V was cut by 5 bases and J by 8 bases, with 18 bases left in between. The CDR3 spans 15 residues. DNA for the CDR3: TGTGCCAGCAGCGAAACAGGGAACAGAGGGGAAAAACTGTTTTTT. Translated: CASSETGNRGEKLFF.

The V gene is TRBV7-2, the J gene TRBJ2-1, with D possibly being TRBD1 (5 bases). In germline, CDR1 is SGHTA, CDR2 FQGNSA. V shed 6 bases and J shed 6 bases, with 15 bases lying between them. CDR3 length: 14 amino acids. The CDR3 here is CASRHLGPGNEQFF. As DNA, the CDR3 is TGTGCCAGCAGACATCTGGGGCCCGGCAATGAGCAGTTCTTC.

The J gene is TRBJ1-5, the V gene TRBV19; maybe TRBD1 (6 bases). Germline values: CDR1 LNHDA, CDR2 SQIVND (reference sequence). There are 16 residues in the CDR3. Trimming left V 3 bases short and J 7 bases short, with 19 bases between. CDR3 region: CASSIYSATGEQPQHF. The DNA of the CDR3 is TGTGCCAGTAGTATTTATTCTGCGACAGGAGAACAGCCCCAGCATTTT. The full variable domain, its missing parts supplied by reference TRBV19 and TRBJ1-5, is DGGITQSPKYLFRKEGQNVTLSCEQNLNHDAMYWYRQDPGQGLRLIYYSQIVNDFQKGDIAEGYSVSREKKESFPLTVTSAQKNPTAFYLCASSIYSATGEQPQHFGDGTRLSIL.

The CDR3 sequence: CSVEDAGTQETQYF. The CDR3 coding sequence is TGCAGCGTTGAAGATGCGGGAACCCAAGAGACCCAGTACTTC. The chain carries TRBV29-1 and TRBJ2-5; D might be TRBD2 (6 bases). V was trimmed by 0 bases and J by 1 base, leaving 9 bases between them. The CDR3 has 14 amino acids. CDR1 is SQVTM and CDR2 is ANQGSEA in the germline V gene.

V and J are TRBV6-1 and TRBJ2-7; 9 bases are a match to TRBD1. CDR3 size: 16 residues. V lost 3 bases, J lost 2 bases, and 8 bases stayed unmatched. CDR1 MNHNS and CDR2 SASEGT come from the germline V gene. The CDR3, as DNA: TGTGCCAGCAGTGATGTGGGGACAGGGAAACCCTACGAGCAGTACTTC. This gives the protein CASSDVGTGKPYEQYF.

CDR3 sequence reads: CASSPGTSGRDNEQFF. The DNA for the CDR3 is TGTGCCAGCAGTCCCGGGACTAGCGGGAGGGACAATGAGCAGTTCTTC. The rearrangement uses TRBV28 and TRBJ2-1; 16 nucleotides agree with TRBD2. CDR1 is MDHEN, CDR2 SYDVKM, per germline. The CDR3 sequence is 16 residues long. The ends lost 5 bases at V and 5 bases at J; junction bases unmatched: 3.

CDR3 residues: CASSSAWGQFSYEQYF. CDR3 DNA: TGCGCCAGCAGCTCCGCCTGGGGGCAATTCTCCTACGAGCAGTACTTC. The rearrangement joins TRBV5-1 to TRBJ2-7; TRBD1 might be the D (6 bases). Trimming shortened V by 3 bases and J by 0 bases, and 16 bases separated the two germline ends. Germline lookup yields CDR1 SGHRS and CDR2 YFSETQ. The CDR3 is 16 residues long.

The gene calls are TRBV9 and TRBJ2-1; no definite D call. This CDR3 spans 14 amino acids. Germline loops: CDR1 SGDLS, CDR2 YYNGEE. V gave up 4 bases and J gave up 8 bases, with 16 bases separating them. CDR3 region: CASSSQVKLDEQFF. The CDR3 DNA sequence: TGTGCCAGCAGCTCCCAAGTTAAGCTCGATGAGCAGTTCTTC. Full variable domain (missing parts from reference TRBV9 and TRBJ2-1): DSGVTQTPKHLITATGQRVTLRCSPRSGDLSVYWYQQSLDQGLQFLIQYYNGEERAKGNILERFSAQQFPDLHSELNLSSLELGDSALYFCASSSQVKLDEQFFGPGTRLTVL.

This chain joins TRBV2 and TRBJ1-6, with TRBD1 matching 8 bases. Germline CDR1 is SNHLY and CDR2 is FYNNEI. This CDR3 comprises 15 residues. V trimming: 5 bases; J trimming: 7 bases; junction bases outside the gene matches: 7. CDR3 region: CASSQNRGWNSPLHF. The CDR3 coding sequence is TGTGCCAGCAGTCAAAACAGGGGGTGGAATTCACCCCTCCACTTT.

Of note for this clone: The same CDR3 also results from other DNA sequences found in this sample. The chain links TRBV4-1 to TRBJ2-1; 7 positions agree with TRBD2. The CDR3 has 15 amino acids. Germline-derived CDR1 and CDR2 are MGHRA and YSYEKL. V shed 4 bases, J shed 3 bases, and the junction held 6 bases outside the gene matches. The CDR3 DNA reads TGCGCCAGCAGCCTCACTAGCGAACGCTACAATGAGCAGTTCTTC. Protein sequence: CASSLTSERYNEQFF.

The table lists this clone with a few counts. The V call is TRBV4-1, the J call TRBJ2-7; D is unclear. V lost 0 bases to trimming and J lost 3 bases, with 18 bases between them. Looked up from germline, CDR1 is MGHRA and CDR2 is YSYEKL. The CDR3 spans 17 residues. Here the CDR3 reads CASSQESTRRVNYEQYF. For the CDR3, the DNA is TGCGCCAGCAGCCAAGAGTCTACACGTCGGGTAAACTACGAGCAGTACTTC.

The genes are TRBV2 and TRBJ2-3, with 8 bases fitting TRBD2. V was clipped by 4 bases and J by 2 bases; unmatched bases: 5. CDR3 length: 15 residues. Germline loops: CDR1 SNHLY, CDR2 FYNNEI. CDR3 loop: CASSVTAGATDTQYF. The CDR3 DNA sequence: TGTGCCAGCAGTGTGACAGCGGGGGCCACAGATACGCAGTATTTT.

The chain links TRBV3-1 (or the pseudogene TRBV3-2) to TRBJ2-3; 7 nucleotides agree with TRBD2. Germline assignment: CDR1 LGHDT and CDR2 YNNKEL (reference sequence). The CDR3 loop spans 15 amino acids. Trimming removed 4 bases from V and 6 bases from J; junction bases left unmatched: 10. The CDR3 nucleotides are TGTGCCAGCAGCCGCTTAAGGGTGACTAGCGATACGCAGTATTTT. Protein: CASSRLRVTSDTQYF.

The genes are TRBV28 and TRBJ1-2; 9 positions match TRBD1. The germline V gene has CDR1 MDHEN and CDR2 SYDVKM. The CDR3 spans 14 residues. The V and J ends lost 1 base and 4 bases, in that order; junction bases with no gene match: 1. CDR3 sequence reads: CASSLYRGLYGYTF. The CDR3 DNA is TGTGCCAGCAGTTTATACAGGGGGCTCTATGGCTACACCTTC.

The chain combines TRBV5-4 with TRBJ1-2; TRBD1 is a possible D gene (5 bases). The CDR3 has 16 residues. Germline-derived CDR1 and CDR2 are SGHNT and YYREEE (reference sequence). V lost 0 bases to trimming and J lost 3 bases, with 15 bases between them. The CDR3 loop is CASSLDPPPTDYGYTF. The DNA for the CDR3 is TGTGCCAGCAGCTTGGACCCCCCCCCGACAGACTATGGCTACACCTTC.

This chain uses TRBV9 with TRBJ1-3; a weak D match, TRBD1 (6 bases). V lost 4 bases and J 0 bases, leaving 17 bases between the germline ends. This CDR3 is built from 17 residues. CDR1 is SGDLS, CDR2 YYNGEE, per germline. DNA of the CDR3: TGTGCCAGCAGCTACACCAGCGACAGGAGCTCTGGAAACACCATATATTTT. Protein: CASSYTSDRSSGNTIYF. Complete variable domain (other parts from reference TRBV9 and TRBJ1-3): DSGVTQTPKHLITATGQRVTLRCSPRSGDLSVYWYQQSLDQGLQFLIQYYNGEERAKGNILERFSAQQFPDLHSELNLSSLELGDSALYFCASSYTSDRSSGNTIYFGEGSWLTVV.

Details on this clone: The sample holds other DNA sequences that translate to the same CDR3. The chain employs TRBV5-1 and TRBJ2-1, with TRBD2 identical over 8 bases. The CDR3 has 14 amino acids. From germline, CDR1 is SGHRS and CDR2 YFSETQ. V was pared by 4 bases and J by 4 bases, with 4 bases of the junction left unmatched. In nucleotides, the CDR3 is TGCGCCAGCAGCCCCAGCGGGGGATACAATGAGCAGTTCTTC. This gives the protein CASSPSGGYNEQFF.

The chain carries TRBV19 and TRBJ2-2, with 7 bases aligning to TRBD1. Looked up from germline, CDR1 is LNHDA and CDR2 is SQIVND (reference sequence). Trimming cost V 3 bases and J 3 bases; bases outside gene matches: 1. The CDR3 sequence is 14 residues long. The CDR3 spells CASSMTGHTGELFF. The CDR3 region has the DNA TGTGCCAGTAGTATGACAGGGCACACCGGGGAGCTGTTTTTT.

Only a few counts were recorded for this clone. The chain recombines TRBV28 with TRBJ1-1, with no clear D. CDR3 length equals 11 residues. Germline V gene data show CDR1 as MDHEN and CDR2 as SYDVKM. Trimming removed 8 bases from V and 8 bases from J, with 12 bases in between. This chain's CDR3 is CASRTVEEAFF. For the CDR3, the DNA is TGTGCCAGCCGCACTGTGGAGGAAGCTTTCTTT. The full variable domain, with the rest looked up from reference TRBV28 and TRBJ1-1, is DVKVTQSSRYLVKRTGEKVFLECVQDMDHENMFWYRQDPGLGLRLIYFSYDVKMKEKGDIPEGYSVSREKKERFSLILESASTNQTSMYLCASRTVEEAFFGQGTRLTVV.